This entry features one TCR beta chain sequence. These data come from a study of shared clonotypes between healthy human individuals. Libraries were prepared by immunoSEQ multiplex PCR; TCRdb keeps only in-frame clonotypes and omits some of them. Of a few million clones listed, roughly 92% are singletons. Germline V lookup: CDR1 MDHEN, CDR2 SYDVKM. The length of the CDR3 is 15 residues. The V and J ends lost 9 bases and 2 bases, in that order; junction bases with no gene match: 4. This receptor was identified in a man aged 18 to 30 in good health. Some clones in this sample may be carry-over from other donors' samples. V and J are TRBV28 and TRBJ2-3; 14 nucleotides line up with TRBD2. The specimen sequenced was naive CD4+ T cells from PBMCs. Subset in this sample: CD45RA+ positively selected. The CDR3: CASWTSGRLTDTQYF. CDR3 sequence (DNA): TGTGCCAGTTGGACTAGCGGGAGGCTCACAGATACGCAGTATTTT.